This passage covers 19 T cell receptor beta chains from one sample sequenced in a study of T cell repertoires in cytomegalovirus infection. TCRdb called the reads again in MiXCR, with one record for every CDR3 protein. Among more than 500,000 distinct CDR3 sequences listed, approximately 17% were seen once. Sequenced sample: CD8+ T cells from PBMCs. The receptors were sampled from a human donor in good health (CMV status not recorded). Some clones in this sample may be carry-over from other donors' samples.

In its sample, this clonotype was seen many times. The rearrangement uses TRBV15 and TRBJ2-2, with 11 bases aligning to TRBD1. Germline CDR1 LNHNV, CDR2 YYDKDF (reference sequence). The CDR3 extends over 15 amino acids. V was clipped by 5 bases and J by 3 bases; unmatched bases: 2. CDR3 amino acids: CATSAGQGDTGELFF. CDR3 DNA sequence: TGTGCCACCAGCGCGGGACAGGGGGACACCGGGGAGCTGTTTTTT.

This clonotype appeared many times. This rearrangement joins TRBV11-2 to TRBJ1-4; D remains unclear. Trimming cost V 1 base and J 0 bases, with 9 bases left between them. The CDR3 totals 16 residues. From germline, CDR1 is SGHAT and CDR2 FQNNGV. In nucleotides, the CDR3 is TGTGCCAGCAGCTTAGGGATAACGACAACTAATGAAAAACTGTTTTTT. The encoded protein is CASSLGITTTNEKLFF. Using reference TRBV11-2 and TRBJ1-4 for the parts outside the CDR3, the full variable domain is EAGVAQSPRYKIIEKRQSVAFWCNPISGHATLYWYQQILGQGPKLLIQFQNNGVVDDSQLPKDRFSAERLKGVDSTLKIQPAKLEDSAVYLCASSLGITTTNEKLFFGSGTQLSVL.

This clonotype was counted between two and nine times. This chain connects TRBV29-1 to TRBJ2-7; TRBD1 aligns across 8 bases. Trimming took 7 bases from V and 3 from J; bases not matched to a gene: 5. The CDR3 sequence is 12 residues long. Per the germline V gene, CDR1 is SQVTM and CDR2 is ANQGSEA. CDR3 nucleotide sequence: TGCAGCGCCGGACAGGGCCACTACGAGCAGTACTTC. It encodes CSAGQGHYEQYF.

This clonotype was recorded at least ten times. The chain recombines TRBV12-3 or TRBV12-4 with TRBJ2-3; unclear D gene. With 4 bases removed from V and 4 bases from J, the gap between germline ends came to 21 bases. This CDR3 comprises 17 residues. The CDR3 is CASSSLAARGGADTQYF. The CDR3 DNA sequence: TGTGCCAGCAGTTCCCTGGCTGCGCGCGGTGGGGCAGATACGCAGTATTTT.

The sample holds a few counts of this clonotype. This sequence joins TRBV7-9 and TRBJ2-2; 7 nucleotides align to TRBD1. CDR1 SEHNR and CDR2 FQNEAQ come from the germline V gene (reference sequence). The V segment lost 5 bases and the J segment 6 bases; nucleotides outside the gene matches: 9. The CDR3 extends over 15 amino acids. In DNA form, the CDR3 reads TGTGCCAGCAGCACGACAGGGAACCTAGCCGGGGAGCTGTTTTTT. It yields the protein CASSTTGNLAGELFF.

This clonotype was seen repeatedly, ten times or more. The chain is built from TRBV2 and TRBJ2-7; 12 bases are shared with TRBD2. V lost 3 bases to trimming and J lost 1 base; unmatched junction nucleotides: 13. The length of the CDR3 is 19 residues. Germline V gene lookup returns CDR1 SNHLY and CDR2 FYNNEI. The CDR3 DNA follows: TGTGCCAGCAGTGATTCGACTAGCGGGGGAAAGCTTGTTTCCTACGAGCAGTACTTC. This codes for CASSDSTSGGKLVSYEQYF.

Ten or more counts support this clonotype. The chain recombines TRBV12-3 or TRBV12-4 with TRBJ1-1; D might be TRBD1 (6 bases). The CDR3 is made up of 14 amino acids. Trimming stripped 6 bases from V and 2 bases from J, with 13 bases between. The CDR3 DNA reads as TGTGCCAGCAGCTTCAAGGGGGGTAACACTGAAGCTTTCTTT. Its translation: CASSFKGGNTEAFF.

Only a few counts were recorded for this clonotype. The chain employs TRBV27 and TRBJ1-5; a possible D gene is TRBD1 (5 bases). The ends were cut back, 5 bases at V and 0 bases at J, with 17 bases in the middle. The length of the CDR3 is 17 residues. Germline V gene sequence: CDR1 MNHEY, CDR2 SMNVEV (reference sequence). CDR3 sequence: CASSPAAGPHSNQPQHF. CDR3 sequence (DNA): TGTGCCAGCAGTCCCGCCGCAGGGCCCCATAGCAATCAGCCCCAGCATTTT.

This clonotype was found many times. Here the CDR3 DNA reads TGTGCCAGCAGTCACCCCTCGGGAGTTAGCGGGAGGCGCGTCTACAATGAGCAGTTCTTC. Protein sequence: CASSHPSGVSGRRVYNEQFF. The chain employs TRBV4-2 and TRBJ2-1, with 10 bases identical to TRBD2. The CDR3 sequence is 20 residues long. The germline V gene encodes CDR1 LGHNA and CDR2 YNFKEQ. V trimming: 6 bases; J trimming: 3 bases; junction bases outside the gene matches: 20.

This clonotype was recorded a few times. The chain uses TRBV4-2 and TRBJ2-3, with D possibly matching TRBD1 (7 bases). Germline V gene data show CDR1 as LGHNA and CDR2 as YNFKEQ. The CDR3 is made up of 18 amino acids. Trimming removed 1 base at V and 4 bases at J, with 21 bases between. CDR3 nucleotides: TGTGCCAGCAGCCAAGCCCCGACAGGGATCAGGGGGGCAGATACGCAGTATTTT. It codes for CASSQAPTGIRGADTQYF.

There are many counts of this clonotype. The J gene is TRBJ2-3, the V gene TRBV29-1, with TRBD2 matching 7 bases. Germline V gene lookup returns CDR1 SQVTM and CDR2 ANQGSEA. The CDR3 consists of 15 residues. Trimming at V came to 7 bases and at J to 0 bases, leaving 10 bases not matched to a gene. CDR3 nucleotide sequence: TGCAGCGCTGCTAGCGGAGACCTCAGCACAGATACGCAGTATTTT. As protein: CSAASGDLSTDTQYF.

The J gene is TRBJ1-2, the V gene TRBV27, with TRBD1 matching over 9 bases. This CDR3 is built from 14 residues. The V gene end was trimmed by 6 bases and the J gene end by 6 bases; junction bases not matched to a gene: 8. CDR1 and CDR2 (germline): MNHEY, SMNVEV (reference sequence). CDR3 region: CASRDRDREDGYTF. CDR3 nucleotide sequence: TGTGCCAGCAGAGATCGGGACAGGGAAGATGGCTACACCTTC.

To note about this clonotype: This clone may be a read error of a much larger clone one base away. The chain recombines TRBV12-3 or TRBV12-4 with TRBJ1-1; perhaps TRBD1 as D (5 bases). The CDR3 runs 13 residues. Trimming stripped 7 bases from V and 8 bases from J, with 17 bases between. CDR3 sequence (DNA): TGTGCCAGCATTTCCGGGACCCGGAGGGAAGCTTTCTTT. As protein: CASISGTRREAFF.

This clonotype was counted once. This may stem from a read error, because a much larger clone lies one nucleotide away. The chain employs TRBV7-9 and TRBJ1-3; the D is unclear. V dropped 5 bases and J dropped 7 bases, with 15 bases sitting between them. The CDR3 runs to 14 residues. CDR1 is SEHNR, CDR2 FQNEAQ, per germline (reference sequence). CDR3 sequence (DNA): TGTGCCAGCAGCCGGTGGCAGGAAATGAACACCATATATTTT. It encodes CASSRWQEMNTIYF.

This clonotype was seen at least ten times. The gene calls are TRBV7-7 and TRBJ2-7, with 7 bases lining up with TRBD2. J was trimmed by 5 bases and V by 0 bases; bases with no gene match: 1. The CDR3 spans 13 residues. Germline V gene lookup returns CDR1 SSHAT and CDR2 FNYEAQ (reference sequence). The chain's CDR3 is CASSLAGGDEQYF. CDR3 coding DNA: TGTGCCAGCAGCTTAGCGGGGGGGGACGAGCAGTACTTC. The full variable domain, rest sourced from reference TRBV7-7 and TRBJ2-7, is GAGVSQSPRYKVTKRGQDVTLRCDPISSHATLYWYQQALGQGPEFLTYFNYEAQPDKSGLPSDRFSAERPEGSISTLTIQRTEQRDSAMYRCASSLAGGDEQYFGPGTRLTVT.

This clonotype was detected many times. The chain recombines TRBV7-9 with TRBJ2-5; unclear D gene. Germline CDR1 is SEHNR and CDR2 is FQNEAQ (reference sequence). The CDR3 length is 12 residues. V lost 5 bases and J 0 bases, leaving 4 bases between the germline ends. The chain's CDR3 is CASSKYQETQYF. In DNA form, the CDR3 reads TGTGCCAGCAGCAAATACCAAGAGACCCAGTACTTC.

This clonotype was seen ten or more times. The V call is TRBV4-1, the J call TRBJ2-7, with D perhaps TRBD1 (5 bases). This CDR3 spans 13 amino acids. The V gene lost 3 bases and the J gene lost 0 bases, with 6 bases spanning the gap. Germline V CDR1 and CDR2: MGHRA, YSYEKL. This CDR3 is CASSHDSSYEQYF. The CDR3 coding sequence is TGCGCCAGCAGCCACGACAGCTCCTACGAGCAGTACTTC.

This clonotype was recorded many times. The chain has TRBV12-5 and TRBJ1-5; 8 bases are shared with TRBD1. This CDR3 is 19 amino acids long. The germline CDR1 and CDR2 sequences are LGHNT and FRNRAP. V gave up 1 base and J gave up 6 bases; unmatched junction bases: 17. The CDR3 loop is CASGLATPPTGGVGQPQHF. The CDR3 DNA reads TGTGCTAGTGGTTTGGCTACGCCTCCAACAGGGGGGGTTGGTCAGCCCCAGCATTTT.

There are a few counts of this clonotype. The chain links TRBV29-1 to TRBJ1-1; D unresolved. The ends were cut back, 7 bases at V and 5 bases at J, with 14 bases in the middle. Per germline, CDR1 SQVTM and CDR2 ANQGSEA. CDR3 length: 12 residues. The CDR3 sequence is CSASVAGTEAFF. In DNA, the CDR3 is TGCAGCGCCTCCGTGGCCGGAACTGAAGCTTTCTTT. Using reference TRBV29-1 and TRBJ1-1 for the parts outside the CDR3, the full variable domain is SAVISQKPSRDICQRGTSLTIQCQVDSQVTMMFWYRQQPGQSLTLIATANQGSEATYESGFVIDKFPISRPNLTFSTLTVSNMSPEDSSIYLCSASVAGTEAFFGQGTRLTVV.